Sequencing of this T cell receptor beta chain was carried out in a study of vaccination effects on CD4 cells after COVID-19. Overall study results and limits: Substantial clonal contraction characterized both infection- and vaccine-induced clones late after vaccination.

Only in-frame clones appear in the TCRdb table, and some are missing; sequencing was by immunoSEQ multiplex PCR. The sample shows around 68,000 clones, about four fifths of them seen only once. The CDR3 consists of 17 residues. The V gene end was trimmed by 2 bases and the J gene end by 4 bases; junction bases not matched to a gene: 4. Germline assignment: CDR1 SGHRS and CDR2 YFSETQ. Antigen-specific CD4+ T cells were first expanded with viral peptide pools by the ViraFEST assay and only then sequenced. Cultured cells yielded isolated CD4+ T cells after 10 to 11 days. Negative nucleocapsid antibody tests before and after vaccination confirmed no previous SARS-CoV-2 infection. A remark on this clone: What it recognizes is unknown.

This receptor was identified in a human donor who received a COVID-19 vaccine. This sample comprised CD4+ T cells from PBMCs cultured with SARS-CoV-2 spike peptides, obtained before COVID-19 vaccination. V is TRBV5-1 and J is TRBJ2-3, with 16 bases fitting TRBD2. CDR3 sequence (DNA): TGCGCCAGCAGCTTAGGGACTAGCGGGGGGGCGGCAGATACGCAGTATTTT. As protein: CASSLGTSGGAADTQYF.